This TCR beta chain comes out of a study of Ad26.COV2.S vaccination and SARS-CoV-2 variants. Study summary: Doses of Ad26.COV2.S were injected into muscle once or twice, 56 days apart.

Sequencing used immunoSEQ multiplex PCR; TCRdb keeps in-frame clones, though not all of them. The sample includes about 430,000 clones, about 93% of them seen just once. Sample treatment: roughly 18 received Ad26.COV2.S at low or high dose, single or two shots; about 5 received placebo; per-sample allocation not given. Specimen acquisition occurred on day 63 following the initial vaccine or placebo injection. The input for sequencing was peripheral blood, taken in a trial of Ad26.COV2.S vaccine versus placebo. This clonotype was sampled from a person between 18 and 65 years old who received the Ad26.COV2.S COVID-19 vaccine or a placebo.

CDR3 DNA: TGCAGCGTGTCCCAGGGGGGTCCGGGCTACGAGCAGTACTTC. This sequence encodes CSVSQGGPGYEQYF. The rearrangement links TRBV29-1 to TRBJ2-7, with D tentatively TRBD1 (7 bases). Deletions cut 6 bases from V and 3 bases from J, with 18 bases between. CDR3 length: 14 residues. In germline, CDR1 is SQVTM, CDR2 ANQGSEA.